These 9 T cell receptor beta chains came from one sample sequenced in a study of T cells in Graves' hyperthyroidism and ophthalmopathy. The TCR beta CDR3 regions underwent amplification using RNA transcripts as the source. The primer set for the first-round RT-PCR of the TCR CDR3 was HTBI. TCRdb called the multiplex PCR reads again in MiXCR, with one record for every CDR3 protein. In the table there are a few hundred thousand distinct CDR3 sequences, roughly a sixth of which are singletons. Specimen: blood. Receptor source: a woman aged 18-35 years with Graves' ophthalmopathy.

This clonotype was seen many times. This chain uses TRBV5-1 with TRBJ1-1; TRBD1 is a possible D gene (5 bases). Germline CDR1 and CDR2: SGHRS and YFSETQ. This CDR3 comprises 14 residues. The ends were cut back, 4 bases at V and 1 base at J, with 11 bases in the middle. In DNA, the CDR3 is TGCGCCAGCAGCGTCGGGACGGCGAACACTGAAGCTTTCTTT. As protein: CASSVGTANTEAFF.

In this sample, this clonotype turned up many times. The V gene is TRBV20-1, the J gene TRBJ1-1, with no clear D. Deletions cut 4 bases from V and 2 bases from J, with 8 bases between. There are 12 residues in the CDR3. Germline V gene data show CDR1 as DFQATT and CDR2 as SNEGSKA (reference sequence). The CDR3 here is CSAIVVNTEAFF. In nucleotides, the CDR3 is TGCAGTGCTATAGTTGTCAACACTGAAGCTTTCTTT.

About this clonotype: A read error may be the cause here, since a much bigger clone is one base away. The rearrangement joins TRBV7-9 to TRBJ1-6, with TRBD1 as a possible D gene (6 bases). This CDR3 is built from 15 residues. CDR1 is SEHNR and CDR2 is FQNEAQ in the germline V gene (reference sequence). V lost 6 bases and J 5 bases, leaving 14 bases between the germline ends. The CDR3 nucleotides read TGTGCCAGCAGTTCCGGACAGAACCATAATTCACCCCTCCACTTT. Translating gives CASSSGQNHNSPLHF.

At least ten counts were recorded for this clonotype. The J gene is TRBJ2-1, the V gene TRBV28; tentatively, D is TRBD2 (5 bases). Between the trimmed V and J ends, which lost 3 bases and 3 bases, there was a span of 12 bases. Per the germline V gene, CDR1 is MDHEN and CDR2 is SYDVKM. The CDR3 contains 15 residues. The CDR3 protein is CASSFRRGSYNEQFF. Here the CDR3 DNA reads TGTGCCAGCAGTTTCAGACGGGGAAGCTACAATGAGCAGTTCTTC.

This clonotype showed up many times. This chain connects TRBV6-1 to TRBJ2-5; 7 nucleotides agree with TRBD2. Per germline, CDR1 MNHNS and CDR2 SASEGT. The V gene end was trimmed by 6 bases and the J gene end by 2 bases; junction bases not matched to a gene: 9. The CDR3 loop spans 15 amino acids. This chain's CDR3 is CASSEHGGLQETQYF. Here the CDR3 DNA reads TGTGCCAGCAGCGAACACGGGGGGTTACAAGAGACCCAGTACTTC.

Turning to this clonotype: With a much larger clone just one base away, this may be a read error. The J gene is TRBJ1-5, the V gene TRBV6-1; unclear D gene. Germline CDR1 is MNHNS and CDR2 is SASEGT. This CDR3 region has 13 residues. The V gene lost 4 bases and the J gene lost 6 bases, with 10 bases spanning the gap. The CDR3, as DNA: TGTGCCAGCAGTGCCGGTGGAGGTCAGCCCCAGCATTTT. Protein sequence: CASSAGGGQPQHF.

CDR3 region: CASSDMTVYNQPQHF. The CDR3 region has the DNA TGTGCCAGTAGTGATATGACGGTCTACAATCAGCCCCAGCATTTT. The chain has TRBV19 and TRBJ1-5, with unresolved D. The CDR3 has 15 residues. V was clipped by 5 bases and J by 3 bases, with 14 bases between them. Looked up from germline, CDR1 is LNHDA and CDR2 is SQIVND (reference sequence).

This clonotype was counted a few times. V is TRBV10-3 and J is TRBJ1-1, with TRBD1 as a possible D gene (5 bases). Trimming took off 2 bases at V and 11 bases at J, with 12 bases between the two ends. There are 12 residues in the CDR3. Germline assignment: CDR1 ENHRY and CDR2 SYGVKD. CDR3 amino acids: CAISEGARVAFF. The CDR3 bases are TGTGCCATCAGTGAGGGGGCCCGCGTGGCTTTCTTT.

This clonotype was recorded many times. The V call is TRBV30, the J call TRBJ1-2; no reliable D call. Trimming shortened V by 7 bases and J by 4 bases, and 16 bases separated the two germline ends. The CDR3 has 13 amino acids. In germline, CDR1 is GTSNPN, CDR2 SVGIG (reference sequence). DNA of the CDR3: TGTGCCTCTCCCGAGGGAGATAGCTATGGCTACACCTTC. Its translation: CASPEGDSYGYTF.